This entry describes one T cell receptor beta chain. No antigen is known for it. This entry belongs to a study of cytomegalovirus exposure and HLA in healthy donors. Germline V gene data show CDR1 as MDHEN and CDR2 as SYDVKM. Trimming at V came to 5 bases and at J to 4 bases, leaving 6 bases not matched to a gene. CDR3 size: 14 residues. Vbeta (60) and Jbeta (13) primers were used in the PCR. Methods used by the authors: The count from a later analysis was about 80 million unique TCR beta chains, some 10 million of them shared. Repertoires were generated with immunoSEQ multiplex PCR, while TCRdb's copy carries only in-frame clones and drops some. D and trimming were read from the DNA, whereas the V and J calls and clone size are those reported in that table. The repertoire holds roughly 120,000 clones, with roughly 66% as singletons. Unrecorded immune exposures were likely, despite nominal health at sampling.

Whole-study results and caveats: It was in a later analysis that TCR association rates were seen to vary by HLA locus, highest for DRB1 and lowest for HLA-C. A classifier reportedly called cytomegalovirus status with high sensitivity and specificity.

The sample was PBMCs. The rearrangement joins TRBV28 to TRBJ2-3; 7 positions agree with TRBD1. The clonotype comes from a man in his sixties in good health and CMV-seropositive. The CDR3 reads CASSRGQGADTQYF. In nucleotides, the CDR3 is TGTGCCAGCAGTAGGGGGCAGGGGGCAGATACGCAGTATTTT.